Presented here are 27 T cell receptor beta chains from one specimen sequenced in a study of shared clonotypes between healthy human individuals. The data were produced by immunoSEQ multiplex PCR, yet TCRdb's version contains in-frame clones alone and is incomplete. Of millions of clones listed, 85% to 95% are singletons. Sequenced: naive CD4+ T cells sorted from blood. This sample's subset: CD45RA+ positively selected. Receptor source: a man aged 18 to 29 in good health.

The chain carries TRBV11-2 and TRBJ2-2; D is uncertain. The length of the CDR3 is 15 residues. In germline, CDR1 is SGHAT, CDR2 FQNNGV. V was shortened by 1 base and J by 4 bases, with 10 bases between the two germline ends. As DNA, the CDR3 is TGTGCCAGCAGCTTAGCTCCGGCTGGCACCGGGGAGCTGTTTTTT. As protein: CASSLAPAGTGELFF.

This chain connects TRBV5-4 to TRBJ1-1; TRBD1 might be the D (5 bases). Deletions cut 5 bases from V and 1 base from J, with 9 bases between. Looked up from germline, CDR1 is SGHNT and CDR2 is YYREEE (reference sequence). The CDR3 covers 13 residues. CDR3 sequence (DNA): TGTGCCAGCAGTCTGACAGAGAACACTGAAGCTTTCTTT. As protein: CASSLTENTEAFF.

The chain couples TRBV5-4 to TRBJ1-6, with D unresolved. This CDR3 contains 16 residues. Deletions cut 3 bases from V and 10 bases from J, with 20 bases between. Germline V gene data show CDR1 as SGHNT and CDR2 as YYREEE (reference sequence). CDR3 bases: TGTGCCAGCAGCTCTGACCCGACACGGTCGGGCTCACCCCTCCACTTT. This sequence encodes CASSSDPTRSGSPLHF.

This chain connects TRBV29-1 to TRBJ1-2; D may be TRBD1 (6 bases). The CDR3 sequence is 11 residues long. The V end was cut by 7 bases, the J end by 3 bases, with 9 bases between. Per the germline V gene, CDR1 is SQVTM and CDR2 is ANQGSEA. The CDR3 nucleotides are TGCAGCGCCTCAGGGGACTATGGCTACACCTTC. Translation: CSASGDYGYTF.

The chain employs TRBV29-1 and TRBJ2-1, with D maybe TRBD2 (6 bases). Per the germline V gene, CDR1 is SQVTM and CDR2 is ANQGSEA. CDR3 length equals 14 residues. V was clipped by 4 bases and J by 2 bases, with 12 bases between them. The CDR3 here is CSVGARLAYNEQFF. In DNA form, the CDR3 reads TGCAGCGTTGGGGCGAGACTAGCCTACAATGAGCAGTTCTTC.

The J gene is TRBJ2-2, the V gene TRBV14; D is ambiguous. With 2 bases removed from V and 6 bases from J, the gap between germline ends came to 7 bases. The length of the CDR3 is 13 residues. CDR1 and CDR2 from the germline V gene are SGHDN and FVKESK. The DNA of the CDR3 is TGTGCCAGCAGCCAATTTATACCCGGGGAGCTGTTTTTT. This sequence encodes CASSQFIPGELFF.

The chain links TRBV5-1 to TRBJ2-1; the D gene is possibly TRBD2 (5 bases). The CDR3 is 14 amino acids. V lost 0 bases and J 9 bases, leaving 13 bases between the germline ends. Germline CDR1 reads SGHRS; CDR2 reads YFSETQ. The CDR3 region has the DNA TGCGCCAGCAGCTTGGATAGGGCAGAGGGTGAGCAGTTCTTC. Its protein is CASSLDRAEGEQFF.

The chain is built from TRBV7-9 and TRBJ2-7; 8 bases agree with TRBD1. Germline lookup yields CDR1 SEHNR and CDR2 FQNEAQ (reference sequence). This CDR3 comprises 14 residues. With V trimmed by 8 bases and J by 5 bases, 11 bases remained unmatched. CDR3 in DNA: TGTGCCAGCTGTTGGGGGACAGGTCCCGACGAGCAGTACTTC. As protein: CASCWGTGPDEQYF.

The chain carries TRBV11-2 and TRBJ1-2, with D maybe TRBD1 (5 bases). Germline-derived CDR1 and CDR2 are SGHAT and FQNNGV. The CDR3 spans 15 residues. V was pared by 1 base and J by 0 bases, with 9 bases between. CDR3 bases: TGTGCCAGCAGCTTAGGTCCAGGGACTAACTATGGCTACACCTTC. Amino acids: CASSLGPGTNYGYTF.

The rearrangement uses TRBV19 and TRBJ2-3; D unresolved. The germline V gene encodes CDR1 LNHDA and CDR2 SQIVND (reference sequence). Between the trimmed V and J ends, which lost 2 bases and 9 bases, there was a span of 18 bases. There are 15 residues in the CDR3. CDR3 sequence reads: CASSITALGGMTQYF. The CDR3 nucleotides are TGTGCCAGTAGTATAACAGCCCTCGGCGGTATGACGCAGTATTTT. Drawing the rest from reference TRBV19 and TRBJ2-3, the complete variable domain is DGGITQSPKYLFRKEGQNVTLSCEQNLNHDAMYWYRQDPGQGLRLIYYSQIVNDFQKGDIAEGYSVSREKKESFPLTVTSAQKNPTAFYLCASSITALGGMTQYFGPGTRLTVL.

V is TRBV5-1 and J is TRBJ2-4; D is unresolved. Trimming left V 1 base short and J 0 bases short, with 5 bases between. From germline, CDR1 is SGHRS and CDR2 YFSETQ. The CDR3 spans 14 residues. The CDR3 DNA reads as TGCGCCAGCAGCTTGAGCCTAGCCAAAAACATTCAGTACTTC. This sequence encodes CASSLSLAKNIQYF.

V usage is TRBV7-6 and J usage is TRBJ2-2; TRBD1 is a possible D gene (6 bases). Germline V gives CDR1 SGHVS, CDR2 FNYEAQ. V was cut by 5 bases and J by 1 base, with 14 bases left in between. This CDR3 has 16 residues. As DNA, the CDR3 is TGTGCCAGCAGCCGCATACCGACAGGGAACACCGGGGAGCTGTTTTTT. Translation gives CASSRIPTGNTGELFF.

The V gene is TRBV6-6, the J gene TRBJ2-1; no reliable D call. Per germline, CDR1 MNHNY and CDR2 SVGAGI (reference sequence). V dropped 7 bases and J dropped 4 bases, with 11 bases sitting between them. This CDR3 region has 13 residues. This CDR3 is CASTQQFYNEQFF. In DNA form, the CDR3 reads TGTGCCAGCACTCAACAGTTTTACAATGAGCAGTTCTTC.

The chain carries TRBV5-4 and TRBJ1-1; no reliable D call. V was clipped by 0 bases and J by 2 bases, with 20 bases between them. Looked up from germline, CDR1 is SGHNT and CDR2 is YYREEE (reference sequence). This CDR3 is 18 amino acids long. CDR3 sequence: CASSLAKEPLGRNTEAFF. CDR3 in DNA: TGTGCCAGCAGCTTGGCGAAGGAGCCGCTAGGTAGAAACACTGAAGCTTTCTTT. Filled out from reference TRBV5-4 and TRBJ1-1, the complete variable domain reads ETGVTQSPTHLIKTRGQQVTLRCSSQSGHNTVSWYQQALGQGPQFIFQYYREEENGRGNFPPRFSGLQFPNYSSELNVNALELDDSALYLCASSLAKEPLGRNTEAFFGQGTRLTVV.

This clone was detected once. The chain couples TRBV2 to TRBJ2-2; D uncertain. The V gene lost 3 bases and the J gene lost 6 bases, with 8 bases spanning the gap. Germline V lookup: CDR1 SNHLY, CDR2 FYNNEI. The CDR3 has 13 amino acids. CDR3 nucleotides: TGTGCCAGCAGTGAGGGTCCCGCCGGGGAGCTGTTTTTT. It specifies CASSEGPAGELFF.

The V call is TRBV6-1, the J call TRBJ2-2; D is unresolved. Between the trimmed V and J ends, which lost 4 bases and 0 bases, there was a span of 6 bases. Germline V lookup: CDR1 MNHNS, CDR2 SASEGT. The CDR3 is 14 residues long. CDR3 region: CASSAEPNTGELFF. Here the CDR3 DNA reads TGTGCCAGCAGTGCAGAACCGAACACCGGGGAGCTGTTTTTT.

The rearrangement links TRBV6-5 to TRBJ1-3, with D unclear. CDR3 length equals 14 residues. V was cut by 4 bases and J by 5 bases, with 12 bases left in between. Germline lookup yields CDR1 MNHEY and CDR2 SVGAGI. The chain's CDR3 is CASSSTATRNTIYF. The CDR3 DNA sequence: TGTGCCAGCAGTTCCACGGCGACAAGAAACACCATATATTTT.

The chain is built from TRBV4-1 and TRBJ1-2; 9 bases map to TRBD1. Germline lookup yields CDR1 MGHRA and CDR2 YSYEKL. Unmatched junction bases numbered 3, after V lost 4 bases and J lost 0 bases. This CDR3 region has 15 residues. The CDR3 spells CASSPGQGANYGYTF. The CDR3 DNA is TGCGCCAGCAGCCCGGGACAGGGAGCTAACTATGGCTACACCTTC.

J is TRBJ1-1 and V is TRBV2; D remains ambiguous. Germline CDR1 reads SNHLY; CDR2 reads FYNNEI. CDR3 size: 11 residues. V lost 9 bases and J 4 bases, leaving 9 bases between the germline ends. CDR3: CASVGSTEAFF. DNA for the CDR3: TGTGCCAGTGTGGGGAGCACTGAAGCTTTCTTT.

The CDR3, as DNA: TGTGCCAGCAGTTACTCGACTGAACTCCGTGGAAACACCATATATTTT. Translation gives CASSYSTELRGNTIYF. The gene calls are TRBV6-6 and TRBJ1-3; D is uncertain. This CDR3 has 16 amino acids. Trimming removed 0 bases at V and 3 bases at J, with 12 bases between. CDR1 and CDR2 from the germline V gene are MNHNY and SVGAGI (reference sequence).

The rearrangement links TRBV7-9 to TRBJ1-2; D possibly corresponds to TRBD1 (6 bases). The CDR3 covers 16 residues. The V end lost 2 bases, the J end lost 2 bases, and 15 bases lay between the germline ends. Germline V gene data show CDR1 as SEHNR and CDR2 as FQNEAQ (reference sequence). Written as DNA, the CDR3 is TGTGCCAGCAGCTTAACCATGACAGGCGCGAACTATGGCTACACCTTC. This sequence encodes CASSLTMTGANYGYTF. Looking up the rest from reference TRBV7-9 and TRBJ1-2 gives the full variable domain: DTGVSQNPRHKITKRGQNVTFRCDPISEHNRLYWYRQTLGQGPEFLTYFQNEAQLEKSRLLSDRFSAERPKGSFSTLEIQRTEQGDSAMYLCASSLTMTGANYGYTFGSGTRLTVV.

This clone appeared a few times. This chain connects TRBV4-1 to TRBJ2-2; D is ambiguous. The germline CDR1 and CDR2 sequences are MGHRA and YSYEKL. V was trimmed by 1 base and J by 5 bases, leaving 11 bases between them. This CDR3 comprises 15 residues. CDR3: CASSQGLFGTGELFF. The CDR3 nucleotides read TGCGCCAGCAGCCAAGGACTCTTCGGGACCGGGGAGCTGTTTTTT.

The chain combines TRBV28 with TRBJ2-7; tentatively, D is TRBD1 or TRBD2 (5 bases each). In germline, CDR1 is MDHEN, CDR2 SYDVKM. V was trimmed by 3 bases and J by 2 bases, leaving 8 bases between them. CDR3 length: 13 residues. The CDR3 spells CASSFGDPYEQYF. The CDR3 coding sequence is TGTGCCAGCAGTTTTGGGGACCCCTACGAGCAGTACTTC.

This CDR3 reads CASSVAPTGTSGGVSYNEQFF. In DNA, the CDR3 is TGTGCCAGCAGTGTTGCCCCCACCGGGACTAGCGGGGGGGTCTCCTACAATGAGCAGTTCTTC. J is TRBJ2-1 and V is TRBV28, with 16 positions matching TRBD2. After removal of 5 bases from V and 0 bases from J, the junction contained 13 bases not matched to a gene. CDR3 length: 21 amino acids. Germline V gives CDR1 MDHEN, CDR2 SYDVKM.

The chain has TRBV14 and TRBJ2-3; tentatively, D is TRBD1 (5 bases). This CDR3 contains 13 residues. V lost 2 bases, J lost 9 bases, and 12 bases lay in between. Germline V gene data show CDR1 as SGHDN and CDR2 as FVKESK. The CDR3 region has the DNA TGTGCCAGCAGCCAACCCTCAGGGTGCACGCAGTATTTT. Amino acid sequence: CASSQPSGCTQYF.

V is TRBV19 and J is TRBJ1-1; no clear D. The CDR3 is made up of 15 amino acids. Trimming shortened V by 4 bases and J by 1 base, and 13 bases separated the two germline ends. Germline assignment: CDR1 LNHDA and CDR2 SQIVND (reference sequence). CDR3 nucleotides: TGTGCCAGTAGTACCCTACTACACGGGAACACTGAAGCTTTCTTT. Translated, it gives CASSTLLHGNTEAFF. Filled out from reference TRBV19 and TRBJ1-1, the complete variable domain reads DGGITQSPKYLFRKEGQNVTLSCEQNLNHDAMYWYRQDPGQGLRLIYYSQIVNDFQKGDIAEGYSVSREKKESFPLTVTSAQKNPTAFYLCASSTLLHGNTEAFFGQGTRLTVV.

The gene calls are TRBV19 and TRBJ1-2; 10 nucleotides match TRBD1. V trimming: 4 bases; J trimming: 6 bases; junction bases outside the gene matches: 11. This CDR3 spans 16 amino acids. CDR1 and CDR2 from the germline V gene are LNHDA and SQIVND (reference sequence). CDR3 protein: CASSTSWWTGGNGYTF. CDR3 nucleotide sequence: TGTGCCAGTAGTACGTCATGGTGGACAGGGGGTAATGGCTACACCTTC.